These 27 T cell receptor beta chains came from one sample sequenced in a study of naive and memory T cell subsets. Two oligonucleotides, mixed equimolar, formed the beta constant-region primer covering TRBC1 and TRBC2. Four rounds of PCR amplified the ligated cDNA using nested alpha and beta constant-region primers plus SP2. TCRdb re-called the UMI-ligation and nested PCR reads with MiXCR, one entry per CDR3 protein. The sample lists 8,500 to 10,000 distinct CDR3 sequences; about 6% were seen once. Material: CD4+ TEMRA cells from blood. Subset here: effector memory re-expressing CD45RA, CD45RA+ CD27-. Source of these receptors: a human donor in good health.

This clonotype appeared many times. The chain links TRBV7-2 to TRBJ2-6; D is unclear. The CDR3 runs 16 residues. Germline CDR1 reads SGHTA; CDR2 reads FQGNSA. V lost 8 bases to trimming and J lost 2 bases, with 16 bases between them. The CDR3, as DNA: TGTGCCAGCGAGTCAAGGTCGGGTGCTGGGGCCAACGTCCTGACTTTC. Translation gives CASESRSGAGANVLTF.

Notes on this clonotype: This may come from a read error, since a much larger clone is one base off. This rearrangement joins TRBV4-3 to TRBJ1-5; D is ambiguous. Germline V gives CDR1 LGHNA, CDR2 YSLEER. This CDR3 spans 13 amino acids. CDR3 sequence reads: CASSQDLGQPQNF. In nucleotides, the CDR3 is TGCGCCAGCAGCCAAGATTTGGGTCAGCCCCAGAATTTT.

V gene TRBV6-1 combines with J gene TRBJ2-7; 9 bases agree with TRBD1. V shed 3 bases, J shed 12 bases, and the junction held 9 bases outside the gene matches. The germline gives CDR1 MNHNS, CDR2 SASEGT. This CDR3 has 13 amino acids. The CDR3: CASSERAGQGLYF. The CDR3 nucleotides are TGTGCCAGCAGTGAGAGGGCGGGACAGGGCCTGTACTTC.

This clonotype has a handful of counts. The chain joins TRBV19 to TRBJ1-5; D is unclear. The V gene lost 5 bases and the J gene lost 3 bases, with 8 bases spanning the gap. Germline values: CDR1 LNHDA, CDR2 SQIVND (reference sequence). The CDR3 runs to 13 residues. The CDR3 here is CASSLSPNQPQHF. CDR3 coding DNA: TGTGCCAGTAGTCTCAGTCCCAATCAGCCCCAGCATTTT. Complete variable domain (other parts from reference TRBV19 and TRBJ1-5): DGGITQSPKYLFRKEGQNVTLSCEQNLNHDAMYWYRQDPGQGLRLIYYSQIVNDFQKGDIAEGYSVSREKKESFPLTVTSAQKNPTAFYLCASSLSPNQPQHFGDGTRLSIL.

This clonotype was observed at least ten times. This chain uses TRBV7-2 with TRBJ1-5; 7 nucleotides agree with TRBD1. CDR1 is SGHTA and CDR2 is FQGNSA in the germline V gene. The junction had 6 bases not matched to a gene; V was cut back by 3 bases and J by 4 bases. The CDR3 is 15 amino acids. CDR3 loop: CASSLTTGLNQPQHF. For the CDR3, the DNA is TGTGCCAGCAGCTTGACGACAGGGTTGAATCAGCCCCAGCATTTT.

This clonotype has at least ten counts. CDR3 DNA: TGTGCCAGCAGCCGCCCGGGTGGACTAGGGAACTACGAGCAGTACTTC. The encoded protein is CASSRPGGLGNYEQYF. The gene calls are TRBV4-2 and TRBJ2-7; TRBD2 matches at 7 bases. CDR1 is LGHNA, CDR2 YNFKEQ, per germline. This CDR3 is 16 amino acids long. V was clipped by 4 bases and J by 3 bases; unmatched bases: 12.

This clonotype was seen repeatedly, ten times or more. V and J are TRBV12-3 or TRBV12-4 and TRBJ1-1, with D possibly matching TRBD1 (5 bases). CDR3 length equals 15 residues. V dropped 8 bases and J dropped 1 base, with 17 bases sitting between them. The CDR3 coding sequence is TGTGCCAGCCACTCACCGGGGCAACGGAACACTGAAGCTTTCTTT. Protein sequence: CASHSPGQRNTEAFF.

The V gene is TRBV10-3, the J gene TRBJ1-5, with 10 bases matching TRBD1. V lost 6 bases, J lost 4 bases, and 6 bases stayed unmatched. Germline V gene lookup returns CDR1 ENHRY and CDR2 SYGVKD. CDR3 length: 15 amino acids. CDR3 sequence reads: CAIRADRGNNQPQHF. CDR3 DNA: TGTGCCATCAGAGCGGACAGGGGGAATAATCAGCCCCAGCATTTT.

The chain employs TRBV24-1 and TRBJ2-1; D tentatively fits TRBD1 or TRBD2 (5 bases each). From germline, CDR1 is KGHDR and CDR2 SFDVKD. The V end was cut by 4 bases, the J end by 6 bases, with 18 bases between. There are 16 residues in the CDR3. CDR3 in DNA: TGTGCCACCAGTGACCCGGGACCGACGACTCTCAATGAGCAGTTCTTC. It specifies CATSDPGPTTLNEQFF.

The chain employs TRBV12-3 or TRBV12-4 and TRBJ2-3; no firm D call. This CDR3 comprises 16 residues. V lost 3 bases to trimming and J lost 0 bases, with 13 bases between them. The CDR3 is CASSLGRVSSTDTQYF. In DNA form, the CDR3 reads TGTGCCAGCAGTTTGGGTCGGGTCAGTAGCACAGATACGCAGTATTTT.

This clonotype came up many times. The chain joins TRBV13 to TRBJ1-1, with D unresolved. The germline gives CDR1 PRHDT, CDR2 FYEKMQ (reference sequence). Trimming took 4 bases from V and 4 from J, leaving 19 bases between them. This CDR3 is 16 amino acids long. In DNA form, the CDR3 reads TGTGCCAGCAGCTCCCCGGGCCCCCGGGGTATCACTGAAGCTTTCTTT. This encodes CASSSPGPRGITEAFF.

This clonotype was recorded at least ten times. This chain links TRBV7-6 with TRBJ2-5; D not resolved. The V gene's germline CDR1 is SGHVS and CDR2 FNYEAQ. The CDR3 length is 14 residues. The V and J ends lost 0 bases and 5 bases respectively, with 10 bases between them. The CDR3 loop is CASSLAPQTETQYF. In DNA, the CDR3 is TGTGCCAGCAGCTTAGCCCCTCAGACGGAGACCCAGTACTTC.

The V gene is TRBV5-1, the J gene TRBJ2-7, with 11 bases lining up with TRBD2. This CDR3 comprises 17 residues. With V trimmed by 6 bases and J by 1 base, 12 bases remained unmatched. Per the germline V gene, CDR1 is SGHRS and CDR2 is YFSETQ. CDR3 in amino acids: CASTPGLAVLTSYEQYF. CDR3 nucleotide sequence: TGCGCCAGCACCCCGGGACTAGCGGTATTAACTTCCTACGAGCAGTACTTC.

This clonotype was picked up a small number of times. The chain employs TRBV6-2 or TRBV6-3 and TRBJ1-2, with D uncertain. This CDR3 is built from 11 residues. Per the germline V gene, CDR1 is MNHEY and CDR2 is SVGEGT. V shed 4 bases and J shed 10 bases, with 10 bases lying between them. The CDR3 DNA is TGTGCCAGCAGTTTGGGCAGGTTCTACACCTTC. Encoded protein: CASSLGRFYTF.

The V and J genes are TRBV14 and TRBJ1-1; perhaps TRBD1 as D (6 bases). The ends were cut back, 5 bases at V and 4 bases at J, with 17 bases in the middle. This CDR3 region has 15 residues. CDR1 and CDR2 from the germline V gene are SGHDN and FVKESK. The CDR3 sequence: CASSGRQVRGTEAFF. In DNA, the CDR3 is TGTGCCAGCAGCGGGCGACAGGTGAGAGGCACTGAAGCTTTCTTT. Supplemented by reference TRBV14 and TRBJ1-1, the full variable domain reads EAGVTQFPSHSVIEKGQTVTLRCDPISGHDNLYWYRRVMGKEIKFLLHFVKESKQDESGMPNNRFLAERTGGTYSTLKVQPAELEDSGVYFCASSGRQVRGTEAFFGQGTRLTVV.

The sample holds many counts of this clonotype. The V and J genes are TRBV29-1 and TRBJ1-1; maybe TRBD1 (5 bases). Trimming left V 2 bases short and J 2 bases short, with 9 bases between. Looked up from germline, CDR1 is SQVTM and CDR2 is ANQGSEA. CDR3 size: 13 residues. CDR3 residues: CSVEPGLNTEAFF. CDR3 nucleotide sequence: TGCAGCGTTGAACCAGGGCTAAACACTGAAGCTTTCTTT. Using reference TRBV29-1 and TRBJ1-1 for the parts outside the CDR3, the full variable domain is SAVISQKPSRDICQRGTSLTIQCQVDSQVTMMFWYRQQPGQSLTLIATANQGSEATYESGFVIDKFPISRPNLTFSTLTVSNMSPEDSSIYLCSVEPGLNTEAFFGQGTRLTVV.

CDR3 bases: TGTGCCAGCCACCCTGGGGCTAATGAAAAACTGTTTTTT. This encodes CASHPGANEKLFF. The chain uses TRBV2 and TRBJ1-4; no reliable D call. Germline V gene data show CDR1 as SNHLY and CDR2 as FYNNEI. V was trimmed by 8 bases and J by 3 bases, leaving 10 bases between them. CDR3 length equals 13 residues.

This clonotype was counted at least ten times. V usage is TRBV20-1 and J usage is TRBJ1-5; no firm D call. V lost 4 bases to trimming and J lost 0 bases, with 13 bases between them. In germline, CDR1 is DFQATT, CDR2 SNEGSKA (reference sequence). This CDR3 region has 15 residues. CDR3 sequence: CSAIDIANSNQPQHF. Here the CDR3 DNA reads TGCAGTGCTATCGACATCGCAAATAGCAATCAGCCCCAGCATTTT.

Many counts were recorded for this clonotype. The rearrangement uses TRBV4-1 and TRBJ1-2, with 8 bases lining up with TRBD1. Germline V CDR1 and CDR2: MGHRA, YSYEKL. The CDR3 extends over 18 amino acids. V dropped 1 base and J dropped 4; count of bases not matched to a gene: 14. CDR3 in amino acids: CASSQVRLGQGVGYGYTF. CDR3 coding DNA: TGCGCCAGCAGCCAAGTTCGTTTAGGACAGGGCGTCGGCTATGGCTACACCTTC.

This clonotype was picked up many times. The chain joins TRBV5-1 to TRBJ2-5; 12 bases agree with TRBD2. This CDR3 has 17 residues. Germline V lookup: CDR1 SGHRS, CDR2 YFSETQ. Trimming removed 4 bases from V and 5 bases from J; junction bases left unmatched: 12. Here the CDR3 reads CASSPQGGLAGSETQYF. In DNA form, the CDR3 reads TGCGCCAGCAGCCCCCAGGGGGGACTAGCGGGCTCCGAGACCCAGTACTTC.

This clonotype was detected many times. The rearrangement links TRBV9 to TRBJ2-1; 8 bases fit TRBD2. V trimming: 4 bases; J trimming: 6 bases; junction bases outside the gene matches: 6. The CDR3 runs to 14 residues. Germline V gives CDR1 SGDLS, CDR2 YYNGEE. This CDR3 is CASSPRTSSNEQFF. The CDR3 coding sequence is TGTGCCAGCAGCCCACGGACTAGCTCCAATGAGCAGTTCTTC.

The chain couples TRBV9 to TRBJ1-4; D is perhaps TRBD1 (5 bases). There are 16 residues in the CDR3. Germline CDR1 is SGDLS and CDR2 is YYNGEE. Trimming took off 2 bases at V and 7 bases at J, with 18 bases between the two ends. CDR3 sequence: CASSVAQGAGAEKLFF. CDR3 DNA sequence: TGTGCCAGCAGCGTGGCTCAAGGGGCGGGAGCTGAAAAACTGTTTTTT.

This rearrangement joins TRBV6-5 to TRBJ2-3; D is possibly TRBD1 (6 bases). This CDR3 comprises 14 residues. CDR1 is MNHEY and CDR2 is SVGAGI in the germline V gene. V dropped 6 bases and J dropped 2 bases, with 12 bases sitting between them. As DNA, the CDR3 is TGTGCCAGCAGGCTAACAGGGCCCACAGATACGCAGTATTTT. Its translation: CASRLTGPTDTQYF.

This clonotype was seen at least ten times. The V and J genes are TRBV7-8 and TRBJ2-5; D unclear. Deletions cut 5 bases from V and 1 base from J, with 11 bases between. The CDR3 totals 14 residues. Germline V CDR1 and CDR2: SGHVS, FQNEAQ. CDR3 bases: TGTGCCAGCAGCCCGGCAGGCCTCCAAGAGACCCAGTACTTC. It translates to CASSPAGLQETQYF. The full variable domain, rest sourced from reference TRBV7-8 and TRBJ2-5, is GAGVSQSPRYKVAKRGQDVALRCDPISGHVSLFWYQQALGQGPEFLTYFQNEAQLDKSGLPSDRFFAERPEGSVSTLKIQRTQQEDSAVYLCASSPAGLQETQYFGPGTRLLVL.

The table lists this clonotype with many counts. V is TRBV6-5 and J is TRBJ2-4; TRBD2 is a possible D gene (6 bases). Germline assignment: CDR1 MNHEY and CDR2 SVGAGI. V lost 1 base and J 1 base, leaving 17 bases between the germline ends. The length of the CDR3 is 18 residues. This CDR3 reads CASSYFTGKEGAKNIQYF. In nucleotides, the CDR3 is TGTGCCAGCAGTTACTTTACGGGGAAGGAGGGGGCCAAAAACATTCAGTACTTC.

This clonotype was seen many times. The J gene is TRBJ1-5, the V gene TRBV7-9; D possibly corresponds to TRBD1 (6 bases). The CDR3 consists of 13 residues. Germline V lookup: CDR1 SEHNR, CDR2 FQNEAQ (reference sequence). The ends were cut back, 7 bases at V and 6 bases at J, with 13 bases in the middle. The CDR3 here is CASNEGVGQPQHF. The CDR3 coding sequence is TGTGCCAGCAATGAGGGGGTGGGTCAGCCCCAGCATTTT.

This clonotype was counted at least ten times. The rearrangement links TRBV12-3 or TRBV12-4 to TRBJ2-7; D may correspond to TRBD1 or TRBD2 (5 bases each). The V and J ends lost 1 base and 2 bases respectively, with 12 bases between them. The CDR3 covers 15 residues. For the CDR3, the DNA is TGTGCCAGCAGTTTAGGTCAGGGAGAAGCCTACGAGCAGTACTTC. As protein: CASSLGQGEAYEQYF.